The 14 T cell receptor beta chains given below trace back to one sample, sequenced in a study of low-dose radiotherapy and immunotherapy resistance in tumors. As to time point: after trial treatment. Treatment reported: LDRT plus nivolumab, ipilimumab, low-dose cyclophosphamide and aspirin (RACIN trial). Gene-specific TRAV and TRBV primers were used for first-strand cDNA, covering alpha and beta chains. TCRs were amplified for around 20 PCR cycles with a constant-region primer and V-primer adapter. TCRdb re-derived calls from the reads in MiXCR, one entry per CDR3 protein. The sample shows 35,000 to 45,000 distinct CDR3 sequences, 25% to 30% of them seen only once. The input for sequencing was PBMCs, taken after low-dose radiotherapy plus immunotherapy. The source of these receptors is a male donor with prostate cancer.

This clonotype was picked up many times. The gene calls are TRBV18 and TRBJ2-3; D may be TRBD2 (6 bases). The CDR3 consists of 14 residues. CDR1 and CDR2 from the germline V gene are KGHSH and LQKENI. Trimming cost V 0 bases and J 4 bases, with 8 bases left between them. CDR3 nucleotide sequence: TGTGCCAGCTCACCACCGGGAGGCGCAGATACGCAGTATTTT. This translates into CASSPPGGADTQYF.

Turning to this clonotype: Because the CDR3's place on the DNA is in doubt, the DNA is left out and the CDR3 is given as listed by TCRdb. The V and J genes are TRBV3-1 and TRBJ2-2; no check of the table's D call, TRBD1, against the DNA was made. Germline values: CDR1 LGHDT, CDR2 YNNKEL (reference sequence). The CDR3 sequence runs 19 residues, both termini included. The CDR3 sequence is CASSQKQGAGTDTGELFFF.

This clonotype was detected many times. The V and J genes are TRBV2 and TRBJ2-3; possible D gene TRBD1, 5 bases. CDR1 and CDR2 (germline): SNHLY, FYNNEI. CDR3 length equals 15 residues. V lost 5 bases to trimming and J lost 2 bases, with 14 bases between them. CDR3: CASSNRKTVTDTQYF. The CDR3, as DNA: TGTGCCAGCAGTAACAGGAAGACAGTCACAGATACGCAGTATTTT.

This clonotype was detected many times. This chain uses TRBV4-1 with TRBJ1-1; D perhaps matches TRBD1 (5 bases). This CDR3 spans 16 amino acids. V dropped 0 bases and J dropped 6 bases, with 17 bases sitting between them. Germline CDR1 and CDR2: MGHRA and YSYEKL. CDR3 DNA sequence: TGCGCCAGCAGCCAAGAGGGAGGCGGGGGGGGGGCTGAAGCTTTCTTT. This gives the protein CASSQEGGGGGAEAFF.

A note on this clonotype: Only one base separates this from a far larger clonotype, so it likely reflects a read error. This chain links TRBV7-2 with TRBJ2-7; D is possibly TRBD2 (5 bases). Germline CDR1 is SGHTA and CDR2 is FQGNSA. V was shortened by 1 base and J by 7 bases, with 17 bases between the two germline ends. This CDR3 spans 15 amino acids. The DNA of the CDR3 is TGTGCCAGCAGCTTAGACGGGGAATGGTGGCGTGAGCAGTACTTC. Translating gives CASSLDGEWWREQYF.

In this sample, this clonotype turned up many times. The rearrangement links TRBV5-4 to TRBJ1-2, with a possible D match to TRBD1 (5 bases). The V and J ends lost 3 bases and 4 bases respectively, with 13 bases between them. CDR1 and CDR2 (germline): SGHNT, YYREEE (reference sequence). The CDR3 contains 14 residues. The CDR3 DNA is TGTGCCAGCAGCTCGCCGGACATGGTCTATGGCTACACCTTC. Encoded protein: CASSSPDMVYGYTF.

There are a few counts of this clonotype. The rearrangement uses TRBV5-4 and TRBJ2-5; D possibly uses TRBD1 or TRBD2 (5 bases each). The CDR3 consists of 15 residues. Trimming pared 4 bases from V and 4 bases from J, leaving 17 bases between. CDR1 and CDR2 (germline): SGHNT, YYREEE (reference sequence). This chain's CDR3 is CASSPAGASGETQYF. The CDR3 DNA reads TGTGCCAGCAGCCCGGCCGGGGCCTCGGGAGAGACCCAGTACTTC.

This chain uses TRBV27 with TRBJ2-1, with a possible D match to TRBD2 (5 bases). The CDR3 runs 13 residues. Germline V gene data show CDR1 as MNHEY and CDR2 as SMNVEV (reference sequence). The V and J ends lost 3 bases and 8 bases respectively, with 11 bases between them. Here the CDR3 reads CASSLEARDEQFF. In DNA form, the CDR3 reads TGTGCCAGCAGTTTGGAGGCGCGTGATGAGCAGTTCTTC.

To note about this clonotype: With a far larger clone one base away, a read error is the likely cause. This CDR3 is CAGSPGWVQREAYNEQFF. The CDR3 DNA is TGTGCCGGCAGTCCGGGTTGGGTTCAGCGGGAGGCCTACAATGAGCAGTTCTTC. V gene TRBV19 combines with J gene TRBJ2-1; 9 bases line up with TRBD2. The V gene end was trimmed by 11 bases and the J gene end by 2 bases; junction bases not matched to a gene: 19. This CDR3 is 18 amino acids long. From germline, CDR1 is LNHDA and CDR2 SQIVND (reference sequence).

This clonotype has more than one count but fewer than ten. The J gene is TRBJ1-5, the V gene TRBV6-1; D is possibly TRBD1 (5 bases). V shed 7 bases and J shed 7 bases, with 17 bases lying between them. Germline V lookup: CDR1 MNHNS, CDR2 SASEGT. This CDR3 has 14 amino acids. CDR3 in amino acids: CASKLSGPGQPQHF. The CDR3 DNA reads TGTGCCAGCAAGTTGTCGGGGCCTGGGCAGCCCCAGCATTTT.

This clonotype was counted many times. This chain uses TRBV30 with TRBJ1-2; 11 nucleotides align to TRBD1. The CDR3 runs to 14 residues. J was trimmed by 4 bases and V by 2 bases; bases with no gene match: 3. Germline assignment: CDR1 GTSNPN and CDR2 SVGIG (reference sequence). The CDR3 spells CAWSRTGGAYGYTF. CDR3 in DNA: TGTGCCTGGAGTCGGACAGGGGGCGCCTATGGCTACACCTTC.

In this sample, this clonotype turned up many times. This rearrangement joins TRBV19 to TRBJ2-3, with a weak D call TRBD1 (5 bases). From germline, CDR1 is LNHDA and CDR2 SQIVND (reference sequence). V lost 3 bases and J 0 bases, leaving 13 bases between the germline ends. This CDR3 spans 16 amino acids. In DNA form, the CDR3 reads TGTGCCAGTAGTATCGAAAAGGGGAAAAGCACAGATACGCAGTATTTT. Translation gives CASSIEKGKSTDTQYF.

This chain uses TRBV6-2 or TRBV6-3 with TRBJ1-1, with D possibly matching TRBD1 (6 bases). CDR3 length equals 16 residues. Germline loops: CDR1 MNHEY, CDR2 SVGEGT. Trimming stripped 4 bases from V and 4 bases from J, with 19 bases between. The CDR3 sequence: CASSSSSLPGATEAFF. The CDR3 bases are TGTGCCAGCAGTTCATCCTCCCTACCGGGGGCCACTGAAGCTTTCTTT.

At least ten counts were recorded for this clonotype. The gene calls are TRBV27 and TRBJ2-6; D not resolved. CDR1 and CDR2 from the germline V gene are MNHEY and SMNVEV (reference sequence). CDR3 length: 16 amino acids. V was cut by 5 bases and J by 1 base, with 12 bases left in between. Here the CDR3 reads CASSPGLVSGANVLTF. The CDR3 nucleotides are TGTGCCAGCAGTCCCGGTCTGGTATCTGGGGCCAACGTCCTGACTTTC.